Below, 27 T cell receptor beta chains from the same sample are listed, as sequenced in a study of siplizumab effects on memory and regulatory T cells. Profiling relied on immunoSEQ multiplex PCR, and the TCRdb table lists in-frame clones only, not all of them. Among roughly 100,000 clones, approximately 97% were seen once, and the ten largest hold less than 0.035%. Sequencing input: naive CD4+ T cells sorted from blood. The receptor set was obtained from a human donor in good health.

The V gene is TRBV6-1, the J gene TRBJ2-7; tentative D call: TRBD2 (6 bases). Deletions cut 4 bases from V and 2 bases from J, with 15 bases between. This CDR3 has 15 residues. CDR1 MNHNS and CDR2 SASEGT come from the germline V gene. The CDR3 sequence is CASSGGETGTYEQYF. The CDR3 region has the DNA TGTGCCAGCAGTGGGGGGGAAACAGGAACCTACGAGCAGTACTTC.

The chain links TRBV28 to TRBJ2-3, with 8 nucleotides matching TRBD1. The CDR3 contains 15 residues. V gave up 0 bases and J gave up 1 base; unmatched junction bases: 0. Looked up from germline, CDR1 is MDHEN and CDR2 is SYDVKM. The CDR3 DNA reads as TGTGCCAGCAGTTTATGGGGACAGGGCACAGATACGCAGTATTTT. This sequence encodes CASSLWGQGTDTQYF. The variable domain in full, with the rest retrieved from reference TRBV28 and TRBJ2-3, is DVKVTQSSRYLVKRTGEKVFLECVQDMDHENMFWYRQDPGLGLRLIYFSYDVKMKEKGDIPEGYSVSREKKERFSLILESASTNQTSMYLCASSLWGQGTDTQYFGPGTRLTVL.

J is TRBJ2-5 and V is TRBV27, with 9 bases lining up with TRBD2. Germline loops: CDR1 MNHEY, CDR2 SMNVEV (reference sequence). The V and J ends lost 6 bases and 5 bases, in that order; junction bases with no gene match: 13. This CDR3 region has 16 residues. The CDR3 loop reads CASRAGTSSFFETQYF. The CDR3 DNA is TGTGCCAGCAGGGCCGGGACTAGCTCATTTTTTGAGACCCAGTACTTC.

This clone was observed once. This rearrangement joins TRBV19 to TRBJ1-2; D possibly corresponds to TRBD1 (6 bases). Germline assignment: CDR1 LNHDA and CDR2 SQIVND (reference sequence). Trimming took off 7 bases at V and 4 bases at J, with 19 bases between the two ends. This CDR3 is built from 15 residues. The DNA for the CDR3 is TGTGCCAGTAACCCGAATAAGGACAGCTTCTATGGCTACACCTTC. This codes for CASNPNKDSFYGYTF.

The rearrangement joins TRBV19 to TRBJ2-7; D possibly uses TRBD1 or TRBD2 (5 bases each). Germline CDR1 LNHDA, CDR2 SQIVND (reference sequence). This CDR3 has 15 residues. Trimming removed 5 bases at V and 1 base at J, with 15 bases between. The DNA for the CDR3 is TGTGCCAGTAGTTCTCCGGGACCCGGGTCCTACGAGCAGTACTTC. It is translated as CASSSPGPGSYEQYF. Variable domain in full (rest from reference TRBV19 and TRBJ2-7): DGGITQSPKYLFRKEGQNVTLSCEQNLNHDAMYWYRQDPGQGLRLIYYSQIVNDFQKGDIAEGYSVSREKKESFPLTVTSAQKNPTAFYLCASSSPGPGSYEQYFGPGTRLTVT.

The V and J genes are TRBV18 and TRBJ1-2; tentatively, D is TRBD1 (5 bases). This CDR3 comprises 12 residues. Trimming pared 3 bases from V and 3 bases from J, leaving 5 bases between. The germline V gene encodes CDR1 KGHSH and CDR2 LQKENI. CDR3 nucleotide sequence: TGTGCCAGCTCACCCAGGGACTATGGCTACACCTTC. Amino acid sequence: CASSPRDYGYTF.

This clone was observed once. The chain carries TRBV2 and TRBJ2-1, with D maybe TRBD2 (5 bases). Germline V gene lookup returns CDR1 SNHLY and CDR2 FYNNEI. Trimming left V 8 bases short and J 9 bases short, with 11 bases between. This CDR3 region has 11 residues. In DNA, the CDR3 is TGTGCCAGCTCTCACGGGATTGAGCAGTTCTTC. Translated: CASSHGIEQFF.

J is TRBJ2-7 and V is TRBV5-4; 12 positions match TRBD2. This CDR3 is 14 amino acids long. The germline gives CDR1 SGHNT, CDR2 YYREEE (reference sequence). With V trimmed by 4 bases and J by 2 bases, 1 base remained unmatched. CDR3 residues: CASSASGGAYEQYF. The CDR3 DNA reads as TGTGCCAGCAGCGCTAGCGGGGGGGCCTACGAGCAGTACTTC.

The rearrangement links TRBV11-3 to TRBJ2-5; D gene ambiguous. This CDR3 region has 12 residues. The germline gives CDR1 SGHNT, CDR2 YENEEA. V dropped 8 bases and J dropped 4 bases, with 11 bases sitting between them. The CDR3 is CASGELRETQYF. CDR3 nucleotides: TGTGCCAGCGGAGAGCTTCGAGAGACCCAGTACTTC.

In its sample, this clone was seen once. This chain uses TRBV18 with TRBJ1-3; D not certain. CDR3 length: 16 amino acids. Germline assignment: CDR1 KGHSH and CDR2 LQKENI. V was trimmed by 4 bases and J by 0 bases, leaving 13 bases between them. CDR3 sequence: CASSLGSALSGNTIYF. The DNA for the CDR3 is TGTGCCAGCTCACTGGGTTCGGCCCTCTCTGGAAACACCATATATTTT.

This chain uses TRBV28 with TRBJ1-2, with D tentatively TRBD1 (5 bases). CDR1 is MDHEN and CDR2 is SYDVKM in the germline V gene. The CDR3 extends over 15 amino acids. The ends were cut back, 4 bases at V and 3 bases at J, with 15 bases in the middle. CDR3: CASSSPRVGDYGYTF. The DNA of the CDR3 is TGTGCCAGCAGTTCTCCACGGGTGGGGGACTATGGCTACACCTTC.

This sequence joins TRBV11-2 and TRBJ2-7; D unresolved. Trimming left V 3 bases short and J 3 bases short, with 9 bases between. This CDR3 comprises 13 residues. Germline-derived CDR1 and CDR2 are SGHAT and FQNNGV. This chain's CDR3 is CASSFPGFYEQYF. The CDR3 DNA is TGTGCCAGCAGCTTTCCGGGCTTCTACGAGCAGTACTTC. The full variable domain, rest sourced from reference TRBV11-2 and TRBJ2-7, is EAGVAQSPRYKIIEKRQSVAFWCNPISGHATLYWYQQILGQGPKLLIQFQNNGVVDDSQLPKDRFSAERLKGVDSTLKIQPAKLEDSAVYLCASSFPGFYEQYFGPGTRLTVT.

The V and J genes are TRBV15 and TRBJ2-3; D ambiguous. CDR1 is LNHNV, CDR2 YYDKDF, per germline (reference sequence). The CDR3 runs 13 residues. Trimming shortened V by 4 bases and J by 2 bases, and 7 bases separated the two germline ends. Here the CDR3 DNA reads TGTGCCACCAGCATTGACAACACAGATACGCAGTATTTT. It is translated as CATSIDNTDTQYF.

CDR3 DNA: TGTGCCAGCAGCGGGACAGGGAACGGCTACACCTTC. Translated, it gives CASSGTGNGYTF. V is TRBV9 and J is TRBJ1-2; 8 bases map to TRBD1. This CDR3 has 12 residues. Trimming took 3 bases from V and 8 from J; bases not matched to a gene: 3. Germline assignment: CDR1 SGDLS and CDR2 YYNGEE.

The DNA for the CDR3 is TGTGCTAGTGGTTTAGGGGGCCAACAAGAGACCCAGTACTTC. Protein sequence: CASGLGGQQETQYF. The chain combines TRBV12-5 with TRBJ2-5, with 7 nucleotides matching TRBD1. CDR3 length: 14 residues. Per the germline V gene, CDR1 is LGHNT and CDR2 is FRNRAP. The trim removed 3 bases at V and 2 bases at J, leaving 3 bases unmatched. Based on the CDR3 plus reference TRBV12-5 and TRBJ2-5, the full variable domain is DARVTQTPRHKVTEMGQEVTMRCQPILGHNTVFWYRQTMMQGLELLAYFRNRAPLDDSGMPKDRFSAEMPDATLATLKIQPSEPRDSAVYFCASGLGGQQETQYFGPGTRLLVL.

This CDR3 is CASSSPRGAPNEQYF. The CDR3 bases are TGTGCCAGCAGCTCGCCGCGGGGGGCCCCCAACGAGCAGTACTTC. This chain links TRBV27 with TRBJ2-7; TRBD2 matches 8 bases. The trim removed 6 bases at V and 5 bases at J, leaving 12 bases unmatched. Germline V CDR1 and CDR2: MNHEY, SMNVEV (reference sequence). The CDR3 is made up of 15 amino acids.

V and J are TRBV27 and TRBJ2-1, with 11 positions matching TRBD2. The germline V gene encodes CDR1 MNHEY and CDR2 SMNVEV (reference sequence). Unmatched junction bases numbered 9, after V lost 2 bases and J lost 3 bases. The CDR3 sequence is 18 residues long. The CDR3 here is CASSLNRLAGGSYNEQFF. The DNA of the CDR3 is TGTGCCAGCAGTTTAAACCGTCTAGCGGGGGGAAGCTACAATGAGCAGTTCTTC.

The chain recombines TRBV2 with TRBJ1-4; 8 bases map to TRBD1. The J segment lost 3 bases and the V segment lost 1 base, leaving 7 bases of the junction unmatched. The CDR3 sequence is 17 residues long. Germline V gives CDR1 SNHLY, CDR2 FYNNEI. The CDR3 region is CASSEGGRGRSNEKLFF. The CDR3 DNA reads as TGTGCCAGCAGTGAAGGTGGCAGGGGGCGATCTAATGAAAAACTGTTTTTT.

The rearrangement uses TRBV5-1 and TRBJ1-1, with D possibly being TRBD1 (6 bases). The CDR3 consists of 14 residues. Germline CDR1 SGHRS, CDR2 YFSETQ. V was clipped by 6 bases and J by 0 bases, with 12 bases between them. CDR3 bases: TGCGCCAGCACGACAGGCGGGGTGAACACTGAAGCTTTCTTT. Encoded protein: CASTTGGVNTEAFF.

The chain is built from TRBV5-1 and TRBJ1-1; 7 bases map to TRBD1. The CDR3 length is 14 residues. V dropped 2 bases and J dropped 6; count of bases not matched to a gene: 7. CDR1 and CDR2 from the germline V gene are SGHRS and YFSETQ. CDR3 DNA: TGCGCCAGCAGCTTTAAGGGGGCGGAGGCTGAAGCTTTCTTT. Its translation is CASSFKGAEAEAFF.

This clone was observed once. The chain uses TRBV4-3 and TRBJ1-2; the D gene is possibly TRBD1 (5 bases). CDR1 is LGHNA, CDR2 YSLEER, per germline. This CDR3 contains 14 residues. V was trimmed by 0 bases and J by 2 bases, leaving 7 bases between them. CDR3 nucleotide sequence: TGCGCCAGCAGCCAAGACAGGGAGAACTATGGCTACACCTTC. This encodes CASSQDRENYGYTF.

This chain connects TRBV19 to TRBJ2-7; TRBD1 matches 7 bases. From germline, CDR1 is LNHDA and CDR2 SQIVND (reference sequence). The CDR3 length is 13 residues. With 4 bases clipped from V and 8 bases from J, the junction kept 8 bases outside the gene matches. CDR3 nucleotide sequence: TGTGCCAGTAGTACGGGGCAGACAGGGAAGCAGTACTTC. Translation: CASSTGQTGKQYF.

CDR3 amino acids: CASSPGHRNEKLFF. The CDR3 nucleotides read TGCGCCAGCAGCCCGGGACACCGTAATGAAAAACTGTTTTTT. The chain is built from TRBV5-1 and TRBJ1-4, with D possibly matching TRBD1 (6 bases). Trimming removed 4 bases from V and 4 bases from J, with 11 bases in between. Germline loops: CDR1 SGHRS, CDR2 YFSETQ. This CDR3 is 14 amino acids long.

The V gene is TRBV5-1, the J gene TRBJ2-3, with a possible D match to TRBD2 (5 bases). The CDR3 loop spans 16 amino acids. V was cut by 0 bases and J by 2 bases, with 13 bases left in between. Germline V gives CDR1 SGHRS, CDR2 YFSETQ. CDR3 in amino acids: CASSLATGLITDTQYF. In DNA, the CDR3 is TGCGCCAGCAGCTTGGCCACCGGACTGATCACAGATACGCAGTATTTT.

The gene calls are TRBV5-4 and TRBJ1-2; 7 bases agree with TRBD1. J was trimmed by 3 bases and V by 3 bases; bases with no gene match: 2. This CDR3 comprises 13 residues. From germline, CDR1 is SGHNT and CDR2 YYREEE (reference sequence). The DNA of the CDR3 is TGTGCCAGCAGCTCTCAGGGGGACTATGGCTACACCTTC. It codes for CASSSQGDYGYTF. Variable domain in full (rest from reference TRBV5-4 and TRBJ1-2): ETGVTQSPTHLIKTRGQQVTLRCSSQSGHNTVSWYQQALGQGPQFIFQYYREEENGRGNFPPRFSGLQFPNYSSELNVNALELDDSALYLCASSSQGDYGYTFGSGTRLTVV.

This chain joins TRBV28 and TRBJ1-2; a weak D match, TRBD1 (6 bases). CDR1 MDHEN and CDR2 SYDVKM come from the germline V gene. Trimming removed 2 bases from V and 8 bases from J, with 9 bases in between. The CDR3 length is 12 residues. The CDR3 coding sequence is TGTGCCAGCAGTTTACAGGGGAGGGGCTACACCTTC. Amino acids: CASSLQGRGYTF.

This chain uses TRBV4-3 with TRBJ1-6; D is undetermined. The CDR3 consists of 15 residues. Trimming took 1 base from V and 7 from J, leaving 11 bases between them. Germline V gene lookup returns CDR1 LGHNA and CDR2 YSLEER. This CDR3 reads CASSQVTTGNSPLHF. The CDR3, as DNA: TGCGCCAGCAGCCAAGTAACAACGGGCAATTCACCCCTCCACTTT.